This entry is about one TCR beta chain. In the study's own analysis: Cell counts per sample came from amplifying reference gene primers. TCRdb keeps only in-frame clones here, not all; method: immunoSEQ multiplex PCR. The DNA was the basis for D and trimming; V, J and clone size are from that table. The sample has around 120,000 clones; more than 75% are singletons. This entry comes from a study of blood T cell repertoires in COVID-19. The wider study: Samples taken during acute and convalescent COVID-19 were collected in the United States, Italy and Spain. From T cells, B-cell-depleted T cells, or PBMCs came the material, which was cDNA or gDNA.

Input material: peripheral blood. This clonotype was obtained from a woman in her 70s with acute or convalescent COVID-19.

DNA for the CDR3: TGCGCCAGCAGCTTGGGAGGGAACACCGGGGAGCTGTTTTTT. The encoded protein is CASSLGGNTGELFF. V usage is TRBV5-1 and J usage is TRBJ2-2; D call uncertain. The germline gives CDR1 SGHRS, CDR2 YFSETQ. The CDR3 sequence is 14 residues long. V gave up 0 bases and J gave up 1 base, with 4 bases separating them.